This TCR beta chain came from a study of a mutant IDH1 vaccine in newly diagnosed glioma. The overall study: Vaccine administration was initiated 4-6 weeks following radiotherapy alone, or with temozolomide cycles. Of the patients given treatment, around 60% were male and approximately 38% were female, and a mean age of around 38 years was recorded.

Time point: week 35, safety follow-up. With topical imiquimod, each dose of the vaccine consisted of 300 ug of mutant IDH1 20-mer peptide. With regard to this clone: Its cognate antigen is unknown.

Germline V CDR1 and CDR2: SEHNR, FQNEAQ (reference sequence). The length of the CDR3 is 12 residues. V was shortened by 5 bases and J by 7 bases, with 8 bases between the two germline ends. Sequencing used immunoSEQ multiplex PCR; TCRdb keeps in-frame clones, though not all of them. Of fewer than 90,000 clones detected, almost 85% appear once; the ten largest clones hold 10% to 15%. This receptor was taken from a man younger than 35 with glioma. This specimen consisted of PBMCs, obtained from a glioma patient whose treatment included an IDH1 peptide vaccine. The genes are TRBV7-9 and TRBJ2-2; no firm D call. The CDR3 protein is CASSPMNGELFF. For the CDR3, the DNA is TGTGCCAGCAGCCCGATGAACGGGGAGCTGTTTTTT.